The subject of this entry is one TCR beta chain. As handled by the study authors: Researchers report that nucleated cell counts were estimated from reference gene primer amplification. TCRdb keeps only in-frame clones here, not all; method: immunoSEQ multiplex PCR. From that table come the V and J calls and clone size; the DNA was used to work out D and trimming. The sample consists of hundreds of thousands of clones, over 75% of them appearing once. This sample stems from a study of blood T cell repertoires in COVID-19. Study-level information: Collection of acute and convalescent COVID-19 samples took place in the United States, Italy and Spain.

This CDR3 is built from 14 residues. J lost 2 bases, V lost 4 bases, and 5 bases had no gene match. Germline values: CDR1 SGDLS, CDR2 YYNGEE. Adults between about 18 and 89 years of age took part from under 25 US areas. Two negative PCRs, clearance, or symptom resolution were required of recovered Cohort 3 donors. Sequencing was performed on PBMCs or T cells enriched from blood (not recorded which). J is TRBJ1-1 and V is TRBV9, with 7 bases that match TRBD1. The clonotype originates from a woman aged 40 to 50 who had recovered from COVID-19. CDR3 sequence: CASSPRDSNTEAFF. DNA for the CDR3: TGTGCCAGCAGCCCCCGGGACAGCAACACTGAAGCTTTCTTT.